The present TCR beta chain was sequenced within a study of cytomegalovirus exposure and HLA in healthy donors. Study results and caveats: It is likely that the observed cluster of highly shared sequence variants was a sequencing artifact.

The primer mix had 60 Vbeta and 13 Jbeta primers. Assay: immunoSEQ multiplex PCR; the TCRdb copy retains only in-frame clones and omits some. Of some 180,000 clones listed, around 80% were seen once; the top ten hold around 1.5%. The CDR3 totals 15 residues. V lost 4 bases and J lost 5, with 16 bases in between. The germline CDR1 and CDR2 sequences are SGDLS and YYNGEE. With regard to this clone: Its specificity is not known.

Sequenced sample: PBMCs. The sequence was collected from a man between 18 and 29 years old in good health and CMV-seronegative. The chain is built from TRBV9 and TRBJ2-1, with a tentative D call TRBD1 (7 bases). CDR3 loop: CASSPRGRGDNEQFF. The CDR3 coding sequence is TGTGCCAGCAGCCCGAGGGGGCGGGGCGACAATGAGCAGTTCTTC.